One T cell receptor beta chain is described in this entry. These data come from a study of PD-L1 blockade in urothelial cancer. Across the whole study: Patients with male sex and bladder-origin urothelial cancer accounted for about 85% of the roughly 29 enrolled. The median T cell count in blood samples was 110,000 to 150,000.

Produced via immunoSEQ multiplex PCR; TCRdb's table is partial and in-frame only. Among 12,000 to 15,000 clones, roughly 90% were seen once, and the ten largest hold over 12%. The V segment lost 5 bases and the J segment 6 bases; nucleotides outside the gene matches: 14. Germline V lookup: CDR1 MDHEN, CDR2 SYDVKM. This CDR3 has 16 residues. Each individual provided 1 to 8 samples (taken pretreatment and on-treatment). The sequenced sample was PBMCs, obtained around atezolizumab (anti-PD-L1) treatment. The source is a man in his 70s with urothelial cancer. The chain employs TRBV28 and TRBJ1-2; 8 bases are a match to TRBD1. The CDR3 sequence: CASSPARGQGADGYTF. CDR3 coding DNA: TGTGCCAGCAGTCCGGCCAGGGGCCAGGGGGCGGATGGCTACACCTTC.